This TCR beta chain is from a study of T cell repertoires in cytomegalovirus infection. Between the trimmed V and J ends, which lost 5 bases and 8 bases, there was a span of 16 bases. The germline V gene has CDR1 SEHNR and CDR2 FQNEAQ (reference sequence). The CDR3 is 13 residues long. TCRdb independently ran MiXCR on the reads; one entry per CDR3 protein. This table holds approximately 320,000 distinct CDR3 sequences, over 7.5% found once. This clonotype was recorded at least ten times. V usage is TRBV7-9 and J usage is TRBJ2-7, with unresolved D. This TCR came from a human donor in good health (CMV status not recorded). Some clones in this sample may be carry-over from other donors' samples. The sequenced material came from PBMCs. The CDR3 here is CASSHGRLLKQYF. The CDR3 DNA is TGTGCCAGCAGCCACGGACGACTTTTGAAGCAGTACTTC.